Given below is one TCR beta chain in context. Its antigen target is currently unknown. No base qualities exist here, and no much larger clone lies one base off it. In total, 666 healthy bone marrow donors made up the cohort. Cohort members were all nominally healthy when sampled, although unrecorded immune exposures were likely present. The donor was CMV seropositive and was included in the group of 300 or so seropositive cohort members. A peripheral blood sample was collected from each donor, and TCR beta sequencing was performed on peripheral blood mononuclear cells. Genomic DNA extraction from the blood cell samples was performed with the Qiagen DNeasy Blood Extraction Kit. This specimen comes from a study of cytomegalovirus exposure and HLA in healthy donors (dated 2017 in TCRdb). About the investigation overall: An earlier analysis of approximately 640 of the donors reported roughly 270 Gb of sequence data and some 120 million unique TCR beta sequences from 150 million to 200 million T cells. An earlier analysis of approximately 580 of the donors used high-throughput TCR beta sequencing to judge whether each TCR beta V gene segment behaved as functional or pseudogenic. Alongside the repertoire data, information on donor age, sex, ethnicity and CMV serostatus was compiled. HLA typing covered class I and class II loci at four-digit resolution. The later analysis used no new phenotypic data to find candidate immune exposures, relying instead on TCR beta sequences and their occurrence across donors. In a later genetic analysis, genome-wide SNP genotypes for about three fifths of the roughly 670 donors were used, and that subset was treated as a discovery cohort. An early release covering just under 650 HLA-typed donors comprised about 300 gigabases of sequencing data and roughly 86 million unique TCR sequences. All discovery cohort repertoires had been generated using a single sequencing platform. A later analysis re-examined previously published TCR beta repertoires from more than 600 donors and added high-resolution HLA genotyping to investigate patterns of TCR occurrence. Five DR-DQ haplotypes were handled as single units for association and clustering because linkage in the cohort was strong. The study aimed to test whether signatures of past pathogen exposure could be identified by cataloging public T cell receptors. The number of typed donors differed by locus: about 620-630 for A, B, C, DRB1 and DQB1; 522 for DQA1; approximately 600 for DPA1; and roughly 490 for DPB1. Among the roughly 400 genotyped donors, approximately 76% belonged to the genetic ancestry cluster associated with self-reported Caucasian donors. Among roughly 370 genotyped donors of the cohort, an average of 235,054 unique TCR beta nucleotide sequences were sequenced per donor, roughly 18% of them non-productive. Using immunosequencing, the study profiled T cell repertoires from approximately 700 subjects and related those repertoires to cytomegalovirus serostatus. To predict cytomegalovirus infection status, the study combined high-throughput TCR immunosequencing, statistical association of individual TCRs with disease status, and machine learning. Along with the roughly 700-subject first cohort, a separate validation cohort of some 130 different subjects was used.

Points the paper makes about the study in general: While some public TCRs were present in many individuals, most TCR sequences turned up only very rarely across donors. The only immune exposure information available for the cohort was CMV serostatus. Some IMGT-functional V segments, including TRBV6-2 and TRBV6-3, could not be distinguished by the 87-base-pair reads and were therefore excluded. Specific HLA alleles were associated with 15,000 to 20,000 TCR beta sequences at a false discovery rate of 0.05 in a later analysis. Over 15 rarely observed V segments, including chromosome 9 orphons, were excluded from the earlier analysis of a few hundred of the donors because counts were too low. The authors suggested that the approach could potentially be extended to other disease states and immunological phenotypes. According to a later analysis, parvovirus B19, influenza, CMV and Epstein-Barr virus appeared linked to several top co-occurrence clusters. The sequencing pipeline was judged likely to have produced a cluster of highly shared sequence variants as a technical artifact. Strong co-occurrence of HLA alleles, especially DR and DQ, made assigning TCR associations to individual alleles difficult. This cohort had only TCR beta chains sequenced, and the lack of alpha or paired-chain data limited which features could be detected. A later genetic analysis reported fewer N-insertions in productive TCRs among donors in an Asian-associated ancestry cluster than the roughly 720-donor mean. Broadly in line with IMGT annotations, most TCR beta V segments showed up in productive rearrangements about 90% or about 30% of the time in an earlier analysis of approximately 600 of the donors. Linkage disequilibrium might explain the correlated functional status among segregating V segments, but an unknown experimental factor could not be ruled out. A further reported finding was that TCR beta sequences accurately predicted the HLA-A and HLA-B alleles for most subjects in the first cohort. In a later genetic analysis, a missense DCLRE1C variant was associated with V-gene and J-gene trimming of TCR beta chains, and the association was replicated in an independent cohort. In the study, about 150 TCR beta chains were listed as associated with cytomegalovirus. In a later analysis, most CMV-associated TCR beta chains were found to appear HLA-restricted, with HLA associations seemingly driven largely by CMV exposure. In a later analysis, HLA-associated TCR beta chains showed more clonal expansion and lower generation probabilities than non-associated chains that were equally common. The classifier was reported to diagnose cytomegalovirus status with high specificity and sensitivity in both the original cohort and the validation cohort. In a later analysis, TCR association rates were found to vary across HLA loci, with the most associated TCRs seen for DRB1 alleles and the fewest for HLA-C alleles. In vitro tests confirmed that a few of the cytomegalovirus-associated TCR beta chains recognize cytomegalovirus antigens. HLA typing was unavailable for some donors at each locus, so association tests used only the typed subset. Sequencing depth was assumed to be roughly uniform across donors in the presence/absence analyses, though that assumption may not hold.

Library creation used the immunoSEQ multiplex PCR assay. For the multiplex PCR, a mixture combining 60 forward primers for TCR Vbeta segments and 13 reverse primers for TCR Jbeta segments was used. The CDR3 region of rearranged TCR beta genes was amplified from genomic DNA by a multiplex PCR assay. On the Illumina HiSeq System, the amplified TCR beta libraries were sequenced as 87-base-pair reads. Under the source paper's analysis protocol: A later analysis counted about 82 million unique TCR beta chains across the 666 repertoires, and 10 million to 12 million of these chains were shared by at least two donors. Raw reads were error-corrected and collapsed into unique sequences with a nearest-neighbor algorithm that merged closely related sequences to remove PCR and sequencing errors. To assign V, D and J gene segments, CDR3 sequences were aligned to IMGT reference sequences. For a sequence to be retained, a match of at least six nucleotides was required to both a V gene segment and a J gene segment. Rearrangements were called productive when the CDR3 lacked stop codons and stayed in frame with V and J; all others were non-productive. Following IMGT convention, CDR3 was defined as the stretch from the second conserved V-encoded cysteine up to the conserved J-encoded phenylalanine. Sequences without an unambiguous match to a single V gene segment were excluded from the earlier analysis of several hundred of the donors. An earlier analysis of a few hundred of the donors called V segments functional above 56.7% productive rearrangements and segregating when the between-donor standard deviation exceeded 5%. To diagnose cytomegalovirus status from the catalog of TCR beta chain sequences, a statistical classification framework was built. V and J gene assignment, in a later analysis, came from comparing TCR nucleotide sequences with IMGT/GENE-DB human TR gene sequences. In a later analysis, CDR3 sequences and most-parsimonious VDJ recombination scenarios were assigned using the TCRdist pipeline. In a later analysis, each TCR beta chain was defined by its CDR3 amino acid sequence together with its V-gene family, and reads lacking a unique V-gene family were excluded. In a later analysis, several hundred highly shared, low-generation-probability nucleotide sequences were removed to address suspected cross-contamination and a sequencing artifact. A later analysis calculated a clonal expansion index for each public chain from normalized within-repertoire ranks of inferred template counts. In a later analysis, generation probabilities were computed with a VDJ recombination model fitted to out-of-frame rearrangements, and the resulting probabilities were checked against IGoR. A later analysis scored TCR-TCR, TCR-HLA and TCR-CMV co-occurrence with hypergeometric tests, applying a repertoire-size bias correction to TCR pairs. A later analysis estimated false discovery rates by permuting HLA or CMV assignments 20 times. In a later analysis, co-occurring TCRs were grouped using DBSCAN, with TCRdist sequence similarity added in when clustering inside HLA-allele-positive subsets. Repertoires with fewer than 30,000 or more than 120,000 public chains, plus five repertoires with anomalous nucleotide sharing, were excluded from co-occurrence clustering. TCRdb took over this immuneACCESS table, retaining in-frame rearrangements with V and J assigned. Such tables are incomplete; in checked studies, under half of the missing clones stem from an unresolved V gene, and the remainder is unexplained. That table furnishes V, J and clone size, whereas the DNA furnished D and trimming. The sample table lists more than 150,000 clones, 65% to 85% of them with a count of one. Of the sample, approximately 1.3% falls within the top ten clones.

Counted from cysteine to phenylalanine, this CDR3 has 15 amino acids. Only CDR3 DNA remains: 45 bases, in frame from the first base. The V and J ends are trimmed by 4 bases and 5 bases, leaving 17 bases between them. Sequences ENHRY (CDR1) and SYGVKD (CDR2) are obtained from the germline V gene. Sequenced sample: PBMCs. The V gene is TRBV10-3 and the J gene is TRBJ1-1, and perhaps TRBD1 as D gene, on 6 matching bases. This TCR came from a middle-aged man in good health and CMV-seropositive. The CDR3 amino acid sequence is: CAISGELGARTEAFF. The DNA sequence reads TGTGCCATCAGTGGGGAATTGGGGGCGCGGACTGAAGCTTTCTTT.